This TCR beta chain was recovered during a study of molecular identifiers for immune sequencing clone quantification. The CDR3 length is 13 residues. Germline CDR1 and CDR2: SEHNR and FQNEAQ (reference sequence). The ends were cut back, 6 bases at V and 8 bases at J, with 13 bases in the middle. Study-level points and caveats: Highly expanded clone sizes could be underestimated by identical TCR molecules sharing a barcode. Beyond 20 RNA copies, clones held over 98% of effector molecules, compared with under 1% in naive cells.

A CD8+CD4-CCR7+CD45RA+ phenotype served as the sorting definition for naive CD8 T cells. Library preparation followed earlier protocols using designated TCR primers. TCRdb independently ran MiXCR on the PCR reads; one entry per CDR3 protein. Of about 640,000 distinct CDR3 sequences detected, around 20% appear once; the ten largest clones hold roughly 0.83%. In this sample, this clonotype turned up many times. Its specificity is unknown. This receptor was taken from a human donor in good health. Some libraries in this study had Jurkat cell RNA spiked in. The specimen was naive CD8+ T cells from blood, with Jurkat cell RNA spiked in. Subset of the sample: FACS-sorted CD8+CD4-CCR7+CD45RA+ naive T cells. V is TRBV7-9 and J is TRBJ1-4, with D maybe TRBD1 (6 bases). The CDR3 DNA is TGTGCCAGCAGAACCACCCAGGGGGAAAAACTGTTTTTT. It codes for CASRTTQGEKLFF.